One sample yielded the 17 T cell receptor beta chains listed below, sequenced in a study of cytomegalovirus exposure and HLA in healthy donors. The PCR had 60 Vbeta and 13 Jbeta primers. The data were produced by immunoSEQ multiplex PCR, yet TCRdb's version contains in-frame clones alone and is incomplete. The sample lists about 160,000 clones, around 75% occurring once. Sequenced material: PBMCs. The receptors were sampled from a woman aged 45-59 years in good health and CMV-seropositive.

The rearrangement joins TRBV5-1 to TRBJ2-7; the D gene is possibly TRBD1 (6 bases). Germline assignment: CDR1 SGHRS and CDR2 YFSETQ. This CDR3 is built from 13 residues. Trimming removed 4 bases from V and 1 base from J, with 9 bases in between. The DNA of the CDR3 is TGCGCCAGCAGCCAGGGGATATCCTACGAGCAGTACTTC. Protein product: CASSQGISYEQYF.

The genes are TRBV10-3 and TRBJ2-5; D might be TRBD2 (7 bases). Per germline, CDR1 ENHRY and CDR2 SYGVKD. This CDR3 is built from 15 residues. The V end was cut by 3 bases, the J end by 5 bases, with 16 bases between. The CDR3: CAISDWGGAGETQYF. The DNA for the CDR3 is TGTGCCATCAGTGACTGGGGGGGGGCGGGGGAGACCCAGTACTTC.

The genes are TRBV20-1 and TRBJ1-4; unclear D gene. Germline lookup yields CDR1 DFQATT and CDR2 SNEGSKA (reference sequence). The CDR3 runs to 11 residues. CDR3 DNA: TGCGTTGCAGTCGGGGAGGAAAAACTGTTTTTT. It translates to CVAVGEEKLFF.

The chain links TRBV7-2 to TRBJ2-7; D uncertain. Germline V lookup: CDR1 SGHTA, CDR2 FQGNSA. V lost 3 bases to trimming and J lost 3 bases, with 3 bases between them. CDR3 size: 11 residues. In nucleotides, the CDR3 is TGTGCCAGCAGCTTTTACTACGAGCAGTACTTC. Its translation is CASSFYYEQYF.

V gene TRBV5-4 combines with J gene TRBJ2-7; possibly TRBD2 for D (6 bases). Germline lookup yields CDR1 SGHNT and CDR2 YYREEE (reference sequence). V shed 4 bases and J shed 0 bases, with 14 bases lying between them. CDR3 length equals 15 residues. CDR3 in DNA: TGTGCCAGCAGCGCGGGATCCAAGAGCTCCTACGAGCAGTACTTC. Protein: CASSAGSKSSYEQYF. Looking up the rest from reference TRBV5-4 and TRBJ2-7 gives the full variable domain: ETGVTQSPTHLIKTRGQQVTLRCSSQSGHNTVSWYQQALGQGPQFIFQYYREEENGRGNFPPRFSGLQFPNYSSELNVNALELDDSALYLCASSAGSKSSYEQYFGPGTRLTVT.

This clone has more than one count but fewer than ten. This likely reflects a read error, since a far larger clone is one base away. CDR3 coding DNA: TGTGCCAGCAGCCCGACTAGCGGTTTAGGTCAGCAGTACTTC. Its translation: CASSPTSGLGQQYF. This chain links TRBV4-1 with TRBJ2-5; 9 nucleotides line up with TRBD2. Looked up from germline, CDR1 is MGHRA and CDR2 is YSYEKL. This CDR3 has 14 residues.

This chain uses TRBV4-2 with TRBJ1-2, with D possibly matching TRBD1 (5 bases). CDR1 and CDR2 (germline): LGHNA, YNFKEQ. There are 14 residues in the CDR3. V lost 0 bases to trimming and J lost 7 bases, with 12 bases between them. CDR3 coding DNA: TGTGCCAGCAGCCAAGATCACTCAGGGTGTGGCTACACCTTC. It translates to CASSQDHSGCGYTF.

This sequence joins TRBV7-8 and TRBJ2-5; D perhaps matches TRBD2 (7 bases). The germline gives CDR1 SGHVS, CDR2 FQNEAQ. V lost 5 bases and J lost 5, with 18 bases in between. This CDR3 region has 15 residues. The CDR3 spells CASSPEQGGGETQYF. The CDR3 bases are TGTGCCAGCAGCCCCGAACAGGGCGGGGGCGAGACCCAGTACTTC.

The chain has TRBV30 and TRBJ1-1; D call uncertain. Germline CDR1 is GTSNPN and CDR2 is SVGIG (reference sequence). The V end was cut by 5 bases, the J end by 1 base, with 5 bases between. The CDR3 sequence is 11 residues long. The CDR3 region has the DNA TGTGCCTGGGGAGCGAACACTGAAGCTTTCTTT. It encodes CAWGANTEAFF. Variable domain in full (rest from reference TRBV30 and TRBJ1-1): SQTIHQWPATLVQPVGSPLSLECTVEGTSNPNLYWYRQAAGRGLQLLFYSVGIGQISSEVPQNLSASRPQDRQFILSSKKLLLSDSGFYLCAWGANTEAFFGQGTRLTVV.

The chain joins TRBV7-7 to TRBJ2-2, with 8 bases identical to TRBD2. CDR3 length: 15 residues. V lost 7 bases to trimming and J lost 5 bases; unmatched junction nucleotides: 9. CDR1 SSHAT and CDR2 FNYEAQ come from the germline V gene (reference sequence). The CDR3 DNA follows: TGTGCCAGCACACCCGCGGGGGGCAGGACCGGGGAGCTGTTTTTT. It is translated as CASTPAGGRTGELFF.

The chain couples TRBV7-9 to TRBJ1-2; 8 bases are a match to TRBD1. After removal of 5 bases from V and 4 bases from J, the junction contained 3 bases not matched to a gene. The V gene's germline CDR1 is SEHNR and CDR2 FQNEAQ (reference sequence). There are 13 residues in the CDR3. CDR3: CASSAGQGYGYTF. CDR3 in DNA: TGTGCCAGCAGCGCAGGACAGGGCTATGGCTACACCTTC.

The rearrangement uses TRBV5-4 and TRBJ1-2; D might be TRBD1 (5 bases). Germline V gene lookup returns CDR1 SGHNT and CDR2 YYREEE (reference sequence). The CDR3 spans 13 residues. V was pared by 0 bases and J by 4 bases, with 7 bases between. Here the CDR3 reads CASSLDQGYGYTF. The DNA for the CDR3 is TGTGCCAGCAGCTTGGATCAGGGCTATGGCTACACCTTC.

The chain is built from TRBV4-1 and TRBJ2-2; TRBD1 matches 8 bases. Germline trimming cut 1 base from V and 2 bases from J; bases unmatched to any gene: 3. Germline V lookup: CDR1 MGHRA, CDR2 YSYEKL. The CDR3 is 16 amino acids. CDR3 region: CASSQGQGLNTGELFF. The CDR3 nucleotides are TGCGCCAGCAGCCAAGGACAGGGGCTTAACACCGGGGAGCTGTTTTTT.

The chain links TRBV21-1 to TRBJ1-1. TRBV21-1 is a known pseudogene. The CDR3 is made up of 12 amino acids. CDR3 DNA: TGTGCCACCAAGTCCGGGGGCACTGAAGCTTTCTTT. This gives the protein CATKSGGTEAFF.

V usage is TRBV6-6 and J usage is TRBJ2-5; 8 nucleotides align to TRBD2. Germline CDR1 MNHNY, CDR2 SVGAGI (reference sequence). The CDR3 consists of 14 residues. Trimming removed 5 bases from V and 2 bases from J; junction bases left unmatched: 4. In DNA form, the CDR3 reads TGTGCCAGCAGTGGGACTAGTGGGCAAGAGACCCAGTACTTC. Protein sequence: CASSGTSGQETQYF.

With respect to this clone: Other DNA sequences from this sample encode an identical CDR3 as well. This chain joins TRBV27 and TRBJ1-5; TRBD1 might be the D (6 bases). This CDR3 region has 14 residues. CDR1 and CDR2 (germline): MNHEY, SMNVEV (reference sequence). Trimming pared 3 bases from V and 6 bases from J, leaving 12 bases between. The CDR3 sequence: CASSLDRGGQPQHF. In DNA form, the CDR3 reads TGTGCCAGCAGTTTGGATAGGGGGGGTCAGCCCCAGCATTTT.

Worth noting for this clone: Its ends do not fully match the called genes, so a read error is possible. The V gene is TRBV6-5, the J gene TRBJ1-2, with TRBD1 matching 9 bases. CDR3 length: 15 residues. In germline, CDR1 is MNHEY, CDR2 SVGAGI. The CDR3 is CAGSYSGQGTYGYTF. CDR3 nucleotide sequence: TGTGCCGGCAGTTACTCGGGACAGGGAACCTATGGCTACACCTTC.